This T cell receptor (beta chain) was observed in a study of a mutant IDH1 vaccine in newly diagnosed glioma. Across the study: Patients' prior therapy spanned radiotherapy, temozolomide, or both; most underwent both.

Documented time point: week 5, during vaccination. Every vaccine dose comprised 300 ug of mutant IDH1 20-mer peptide plus topical imiquimod. The CDR3 sequence is 16 residues long. Trimming left V 0 bases short and J 2 bases short, with 12 bases between. CDR1 SGHNT and CDR2 YYREEE come from the germline V gene (reference sequence). Sequenced by immunoSEQ multiplex PCR; TCRdb stores in-frame clones only, minus some. The data hold about 37,000 clones, with about 80% observed a single time. Concerning this clone: Its antigen remains unidentified.

This clonotype originated in a young man with glioma. V gene TRBV5-4 combines with J gene TRBJ2-1; possibly TRBD1 or TRBD2 for D (5 bases each). Sequences were derived from PBMCs, sampled from a glioma patient whose treatment included an IDH1 peptide vaccine. The CDR3 here is CASSLGAGSTYNEQFF. CDR3 bases: TGTGCCAGCAGCTTGGGGGCAGGGAGTACCTACAATGAGCAGTTCTTC.